The entry below describes one TCR beta chain. This specimen belongs to a study of blood T cell repertoires in COVID-19. Across the study: The United States, Italy and Spain supplied acute and convalescent COVID-19 samples.

Original handling: Reference gene primer amplification yielded estimated nucleated cell counts. Measured with immunoSEQ multiplex PCR; TCRdb has only the in-frame clones, and not every one. V and J calls plus clone size are reproduced from that table; the DNA served to infer D and trimming. The sample lists 50,000 to 75,000 clones; over 90% were seen once. CDR1 LNHDA and CDR2 SQIVND come from the germline V gene (reference sequence). The ends lost 9 bases at V and 6 bases at J; junction bases unmatched: 33. CDR3 length equals 21 residues. This TCR was sampled from a man aged 50 to 59 with active COVID-19. The sequencing input was peripheral blood. The chain joins TRBV19 to TRBJ2-3, with 7 bases lining up with TRBD2. For the CDR3, the DNA is TGTGCCAGCGCGCCCGGCGGGGGTTGGCGCGGGAAGGGTCCCTCTGGGGATACGCAGTATTTT. This codes for CASAPGGGWRGKGPSGDTQYF.